The 28 T cell receptor beta chains presented below share a single source sample, sequenced in a study of T cell responses to AZD1222 COVID-19 vaccine. Clones were sequenced by immunoSEQ multiplex PCR, and TCRdb holds only the in-frame ones, with some missing. The sample yields more than 80,000 clones, approximately 85% seen once. This specimen was peripheral blood, taken 28 days after the second AZD1222 dose. Receptor source: an adult who received the AZD1222 COVID-19 vaccine.

This chain connects TRBV7-9 to TRBJ2-1; possibly TRBD2 for D (5 bases). Trimming shortened V by 5 bases and J by 5 bases, and 10 bases separated the two germline ends. The CDR3 covers 13 residues. The germline CDR1 and CDR2 sequences are SEHNR and FQNEAQ (reference sequence). The CDR3 DNA is TGTGCCAGCAGCCCTCACGGGAACAATGAGCAGTTCTTC. It codes for CASSPHGNNEQFF.

This chain joins TRBV4-3 and TRBJ1-2; D not resolved. The V and J ends lost 0 bases and 3 bases respectively, with 14 bases between them. Germline V lookup: CDR1 LGHNA, CDR2 YSLEER. CDR3 length equals 16 residues. The CDR3 DNA is TGCGCCAGCAGCCAAGATTTCCGGGCCGGGTACTATGGCTACACCTTC. Encoded protein: CASSQDFRAGYYGYTF.

This chain links TRBV16 with TRBJ2-7; unclear D gene. Looked up from germline, CDR1 is KGHSY and CDR2 is FQNENV. V lost 4 bases and J 1 base, leaving 23 bases between the germline ends. This CDR3 comprises 18 residues. The CDR3 spells CASSPRKLDWYRSYEQYF. Here the CDR3 DNA reads TGTGCCAGCAGCCCTAGGAAGTTAGACTGGTACAGATCCTACGAGCAGTACTTC.

Worth noting for this clone: A read error may be the cause here, since a much bigger clone is one base away. The sample contains more than one DNA sequence encoding this CDR3. The V gene is TRBV11-2, the J gene TRBJ1-2; a possible D gene is TRBD1 (5 bases). The CDR3 covers 14 residues. Per germline, CDR1 SGHAT and CDR2 FQNNGV. The CDR3: CASNLGAINYGYTF. As DNA, the CDR3 is TGTGCCAGCAACCTAGGGGCAATTAACTATGGCTACACCTTT.

The chain uses TRBV4-2 and TRBJ1-2; 8 bases are a match to TRBD1. With 1 base clipped from V and 5 bases from J, the junction kept 12 bases outside the gene matches. The CDR3 is 17 amino acids. Germline CDR1 reads LGHNA; CDR2 reads YNFKEQ. CDR3 sequence (DNA): TGTGCCAGCAGCCAAGGGTATAAGACAGGGGAGCGGTATGGCTACACCTTC. It translates to CASSQGYKTGERYGYTF.

This chain uses TRBV4-1 with TRBJ1-1; 7 bases align to TRBD1. V lost 1 base and J lost 11; bases outside the gene matches: 7. Looked up from germline, CDR1 is MGHRA and CDR2 is YSYEKL. This CDR3 region has 13 residues. The CDR3 coding sequence is TGCGCCAGCAGCCAAGTCGGGGCAGGGGGGGCTTTCTTT. It codes for CASSQVGAGGAFF.

The chain recombines TRBV5-4 with TRBJ2-3, with TRBD2 matching 8 bases. CDR1 and CDR2 (germline): SGHNT, YYREEE (reference sequence). CDR3 length: 16 amino acids. V shed 0 bases, J shed 6 bases, and the junction held 9 bases outside the gene matches. CDR3 protein: CASSLEAGAPGDTQYF. The CDR3 DNA sequence: TGTGCCAGCAGCTTGGAAGCGGGGGCCCCAGGGGATACGCAGTATTTT.

The rearrangement joins TRBV12-5 to TRBJ1-5; the D is unclear. Trimming stripped 6 bases from V and 0 bases from J, with 6 bases between. Germline V gene data show CDR1 as LGHNT and CDR2 as FRNRAP. The CDR3 has 13 amino acids. CDR3 DNA sequence: TGTGCTAGTGGGAGTAATAGCAATCAGCCCCAGCATTTT. Amino acids: CASGSNSNQPQHF.

The chain has TRBV11-3 and TRBJ1-1; D uncertain. Germline V gene data show CDR1 as SGHNT and CDR2 as YENEEA. There are 13 residues in the CDR3. V was clipped by 1 base and J by 1 base, with 4 bases between them. CDR3: CASSLVPNTEAFF. For the CDR3, the DNA is TGTGCCAGCAGCTTAGTTCCGAACACTGAAGCTTTCTTT. Complete variable domain (other parts from reference TRBV11-3 and TRBJ1-1): EAGVVQSPRYKIIEKKQPVAFWCNPISGHNTLYWYLQNLGQGPELLIRYENEEAVDDSQLPKDRFSAERLKGVDSTLKIQPAELGDSAVYLCASSLVPNTEAFFGQGTRLTVV.

CDR3 in amino acids: CASSPTDGTGNEQYV. CDR3 bases: TGTGCCAGCTCACCTACCGATGGGACAGGTAACGAGCAGTACGTC. The V and J genes are TRBV18 and TRBJ2-7, with 8 bases identical to TRBD1. CDR1 KGHSH and CDR2 LQKENI come from the germline V gene. The V and J ends lost 3 bases and 5 bases, in that order; junction bases with no gene match: 9. This CDR3 is 15 amino acids long.

The CDR3 DNA is TGTGCCAGCAGTGGAACTATTCGGACAGCGGATTCACCCCTCCACTTT. Its protein product is CASSGTIRTADSPLHF. The chain joins TRBV2 to TRBJ1-6; TRBD1 might be the D (6 bases). V lost 4 bases and J lost 8, with 18 bases in between. The CDR3 length is 16 residues. In germline, CDR1 is SNHLY, CDR2 FYNNEI.

This chain joins TRBV10-3 and TRBJ1-2; no clear D gene. This CDR3 spans 11 amino acids. CDR1 ENHRY and CDR2 SYGVKD come from the germline V gene. The V and J ends lost 8 bases and 1 base respectively, with 5 bases between them. This CDR3 reads CAIAGNYGYTF. Here the CDR3 DNA reads TGTGCCATCGCGGGTAACTATGGCTACACCTTC.

The V gene is TRBV12-3 or TRBV12-4, the J gene TRBJ1-4; the D is unclear. V lost 7 bases to trimming and J lost 4 bases, with 10 bases between them. The CDR3 is 13 residues long. CDR3 nucleotide sequence: TGTGCCAGCACGGGCAGAATTAATGAAAAACTGTTTTTT. This sequence encodes CASTGRINEKLFF.

The rearrangement links TRBV7-9 to TRBJ2-7, with 12 bases aligning to TRBD2. Trimming cost V 3 bases and J 1 base; bases outside gene matches: 4. Germline loops: CDR1 SEHNR, CDR2 FQNEAQ (reference sequence). This CDR3 comprises 16 residues. CDR3 protein: CASSLILAGGSYEQYF. In DNA, the CDR3 is TGTGCCAGCAGCTTGATTCTAGCGGGAGGGTCCTACGAGCAGTACTTC. The full variable domain, in which reference TRBV7-9 and TRBJ2-7 provide the parts outside the CDR3, is DTGVSQNPRHKITKRGQNVTFRCDPISEHNRLYWYRQTLGQGPEFLTYFQNEAQLEKSRLLSDRFSAERPKGSFSTLEIQRTEQGDSAMYLCASSLILAGGSYEQYFGPGTRLTVT.

The chain is built from TRBV28 and TRBJ1-1, with a weak D call TRBD1 (6 bases). Trimming cost V 3 bases and J 10 bases, with 21 bases left between them. The CDR3 contains 15 residues. The germline V gene has CDR1 MDHEN and CDR2 SYDVKM. CDR3 sequence: CASSFISGGEFAAFF. The CDR3 DNA sequence: TGTGCCAGCAGTTTCATCTCGGGGGGCGAGTTCGCAGCTTTCTTT.

This chain joins TRBV28 and TRBJ1-2; D ambiguous. Germline V lookup: CDR1 MDHEN, CDR2 SYDVKM. Trimming stripped 5 bases from V and 9 bases from J, with 13 bases between. The CDR3 length is 12 residues. CDR3 region: CASSRPLFSYTF. In DNA, the CDR3 is TGTGCCAGCAGTCGTCCCTTATTCAGCTACACCTTC.

V usage is TRBV30 and J usage is TRBJ1-1; no firm D call. Trimming removed 3 bases at V and 1 base at J, with 6 bases between. Per germline, CDR1 GTSNPN and CDR2 SVGIG (reference sequence). The CDR3 sequence is 12 residues long. The CDR3 here is CAWSRQNTEAFF. CDR3 nucleotides: TGTGCCTGGAGCCGACAGAACACTGAAGCTTTCTTT.

CDR3 in amino acids: CASSSLGLEETQYF. CDR3 sequence (DNA): TGTGCCAGCAGTTCCCTCGGCCTAGAAGAGACCCAGTACTTC. The chain uses TRBV28 and TRBJ2-5; D call uncertain. V gave up 4 bases and J gave up 3 bases, with 12 bases separating them. Per the germline V gene, CDR1 is MDHEN and CDR2 is SYDVKM. CDR3 length: 14 amino acids.

This clone showed up just once. CDR3 protein: CASSALPRDFNQPQHF. For the CDR3, the DNA is TGTGCCAGCAGTGCCCTGCCCCGGGACTTCAATCAGCCCCAGCATTTT. The chain is built from TRBV6-1 and TRBJ1-5; D possibly corresponds to TRBD1 (5 bases). Germline loops: CDR1 MNHNS, CDR2 SASEGT. Trimming removed 4 bases at V and 3 bases at J, with 16 bases between. This CDR3 is built from 16 residues.

The V call is TRBV7-2, the J call TRBJ1-2; D is perhaps TRBD1 (5 bases). The V gene's germline CDR1 is SGHTA and CDR2 FQGNSA. This CDR3 has 15 amino acids. V shed 4 bases and J shed 8 bases, with 20 bases lying between them. The CDR3, as DNA: TGTGCCAGCAGCTCCGAGGGGCCGGGGTCTCGGGGCTACACCTTC. It codes for CASSSEGPGSRGYTF. The variable domain in full, with the rest retrieved from reference TRBV7-2 and TRBJ1-2, is GAGVSQSPSNKVTEKGKDVELRCDPISGHTALYWYRQSLGQGLEFLIYFQGNSAPDKSGLPSDRFSAERTGGSVSTLTIQRTQQEDSAVYLCASSSEGPGSRGYTFGSGTRLTVV.

This rearrangement joins TRBV11-3 to TRBJ2-3; possible D gene TRBD2, 6 bases. CDR1 and CDR2 from the germline V gene are SGHNT and YENEEA. The CDR3 consists of 17 residues. The V end lost 1 base, the J end lost 1 base, and 15 bases lay between the germline ends. In DNA, the CDR3 is TGTGCCAGCAGCTTAGGGGCCCGGGGGTCCGGCACAGATACGCAGTATTTT. It is translated as CASSLGARGSGTDTQYF.

This clone was counted only a few times. The chain uses TRBV13 and TRBJ1-1, with no clear D. Germline-derived CDR1 and CDR2 are PRHDT and FYEKMQ (reference sequence). This CDR3 is 17 amino acids long. V shed 2 bases and J shed 0 bases, with 16 bases lying between them. The CDR3 loop is CASSLRILKLMNTEAFF. For the CDR3, the DNA is TGTGCCAGCAGCTTACGCATCCTTAAGTTGATGAACACTGAAGCTTTCTTT.

The chain has TRBV19 and TRBJ2-7; D not resolved. This CDR3 has 12 amino acids. Germline values: CDR1 LNHDA, CDR2 SQIVND (reference sequence). V gave up 5 bases and J gave up 0 bases, with 5 bases separating them. The CDR3 protein is CASSLSSYEQYF. CDR3 DNA sequence: TGTGCCAGTAGTTTGAGCTCCTACGAGCAGTACTTC.

This clone was observed once. The chain links TRBV6-6 to TRBJ1-1; TRBD1 agrees at 8 bases. CDR3 length equals 15 residues. V shed 2 bases and J 5 bases; nucleotides not matched to a gene: 7. CDR1 and CDR2 (germline): MNHNY, SVGAGI (reference sequence). CDR3 in amino acids: CASSYTRQGMTEAFF. The CDR3 DNA reads as TGTGCCAGCAGTTACACCCGACAGGGGATGACTGAAGCTTTCTTT.

This clone has only one observation. This sequence joins TRBV9 and TRBJ2-3; D not certain. From germline, CDR1 is SGDLS and CDR2 YYNGEE. Trimming cost V 0 bases and J 2 bases, with 7 bases left between them. The CDR3 is 14 amino acids. CDR3 DNA: TGTGCCAGCAGCGTAGGGGCACTCACAGATACGCAGTATTTT. Translated, it gives CASSVGALTDTQYF.

The genes are TRBV6-1 and TRBJ2-3, with D unresolved. Trimming stripped 2 bases from V and 0 bases from J, with 15 bases between. Germline CDR1 and CDR2: MNHNS and SASEGT. The CDR3 is 17 amino acids. The CDR3: CASSELGVSASTDTQYF. The CDR3 region has the DNA TGTGCCAGCAGTGAACTGGGCGTTTCTGCTAGCACAGATACGCAGTATTTT.

The V gene is TRBV5-1, the J gene TRBJ1-2; D call uncertain. The CDR3 extends over 11 amino acids. Trimming cost V 0 bases and J 4 bases, with 1 base left between them. Per germline, CDR1 SGHRS and CDR2 YFSETQ. The CDR3 loop is CASSLGYGYTF. The CDR3 DNA sequence: TGCGCCAGCAGCTTGGGCTATGGCTACACCTTC. Drawing the rest from reference TRBV5-1 and TRBJ1-2, the complete variable domain is KAGVTQTPRYLIKTRGQQVTLSCSPISGHRSVSWYQQTPGQGLQFLFEYFSETQRNKGNFPGRFSGRQFSNSRSEMNVSTLELGDSALYLCASSLGYGYTFGSGTRLTVV.

This chain joins TRBV6-2 or TRBV6-3 and TRBJ2-3; D unclear. V lost 4 bases and J 0 bases, leaving 8 bases between the germline ends. This CDR3 is 14 amino acids long. Germline-derived CDR1 and CDR2 are MNHEY and SVGEGT. CDR3: CASSLHTSTDTQYF. Written as DNA, the CDR3 is TGTGCCAGCAGTTTACATACTAGCACAGATACGCAGTATTTT.